A single sample gave rise to the 18 T cell receptor beta chains below, sequenced in a study of T cell repertoires in ileal Crohn's disease. Profiling relied on immunoSEQ multiplex PCR, and the TCRdb table lists in-frame clones only, not all of them. The table has some 16,000 clones, around 93% seen once; the top ten hold nearly 3.5%. The sequenced material came from ileal tissue. These TCRs come from an adult with Crohn's disease.

The sample holds one count of this clone. V is TRBV12-5 and J is TRBJ2-2; D unresolved. CDR3 length: 14 residues. Germline V gives CDR1 LGHNT, CDR2 FRNRAP. V lost 5 bases and J lost 2, with 9 bases in between. The CDR3 region is CASGLQSNTGELFF. CDR3 DNA sequence: TGTGCTAGTGGTCTACAGAGTAACACCGGGGAGCTGTTTTTT.

This clone was picked up one time. V gene TRBV19 combines with J gene TRBJ1-6; D not resolved. The CDR3 is 14 residues long. Germline loops: CDR1 LNHDA, CDR2 SQIVND (reference sequence). Trimming left V 3 bases short and J 8 bases short, with 11 bases between. CDR3 in DNA: TGTGCCAGTAGTATCAACTATTCCGATTCACCCCTCCACTTT. Translation gives CASSINYSDSPLHF.

The V and J genes are TRBV5-1 and TRBJ1-1; TRBD1 aligns across 7 bases. CDR1 is SGHRS and CDR2 is YFSETQ in the germline V gene. Germline trimming cut 3 bases from V and 4 bases from J; bases unmatched to any gene: 12. The CDR3 sequence is 16 residues long. CDR3 sequence: CASSSGDSTVSTEAFF. CDR3 coding DNA: TGCGCCAGCAGCTCTGGGGACAGTACGGTCAGCACTGAAGCTTTCTTT.

This chain connects TRBV19 to TRBJ2-1, with D tentatively TRBD1 (5 bases). The CDR3 is 15 amino acids. V lost 3 bases and J lost 5, with 14 bases in between. Germline V gene sequence: CDR1 LNHDA, CDR2 SQIVND (reference sequence). The CDR3 DNA reads as TGTGCCAGTAGTATGGAATTGGGGCGTAACAATGAGCAGTTCTTC. This codes for CASSMELGRNNEQFF. Together with reference TRBV19 and TRBJ2-1, the CDR3 gives the full variable domain: DGGITQSPKYLFRKEGQNVTLSCEQNLNHDAMYWYRQDPGQGLRLIYYSQIVNDFQKGDIAEGYSVSREKKESFPLTVTSAQKNPTAFYLCASSMELGRNNEQFFGPGTRLTVL.

The chain uses TRBV11-2 and TRBJ2-3; 9 bases match TRBD1. This CDR3 is built from 15 residues. V lost 1 base and J lost 4; bases outside the gene matches: 3. The germline V gene encodes CDR1 SGHAT and CDR2 FQNNGV. The DNA for the CDR3 is TGTGCCAGCAGCTTAGCCGGGACAGGGCCAGATACGCAGTATTTT. It specifies CASSLAGTGPDTQYF.

In its sample, this clone was seen once. Other nucleotide sequences from this sample produce the same CDR3. The genes are TRBV11-2 and TRBJ2-5, with TRBD1 identical over 7 bases. This CDR3 comprises 15 residues. Germline values: CDR1 SGHAT, CDR2 FQNNGV. V lost 3 bases, J lost 1 base, and 5 bases stayed unmatched. DNA for the CDR3: TGTGCCAGCAGCTTTTGGACAGGACCCCAAGAGACCCAGTACTTC. Its translation: CASSFWTGPQETQYF.

The rearrangement joins TRBV9 to TRBJ2-7; 13 bases map to TRBD2. The CDR3 has 14 amino acids. After removal of 8 bases from V and 5 bases from J, the junction contained 7 bases not matched to a gene. The V gene's germline CDR1 is SGDLS and CDR2 YYNGEE. The DNA for the CDR3 is TGTGCCAGTGGCTTTGGACTAGCGGGGGACGAGCAGTACTTC. Encoded protein: CASGFGLAGDEQYF.

The chain has TRBV5-4 and TRBJ2-1; 9 positions match TRBD2. Germline V gene lookup returns CDR1 SGHNT and CDR2 YYREEE (reference sequence). V shed 4 bases, J shed 4 bases, and the junction held 6 bases outside the gene matches. The CDR3 has 15 residues. In DNA form, the CDR3 reads TGTGCCAGCAGCCGTTTTGCGGGGGGGTACAATGAGCAGTTCTTC. Amino acid sequence: CASSRFAGGYNEQFF.

The genes are TRBV18 and TRBJ1-2, with 10 nucleotides matching TRBD1. CDR1 and CDR2 (germline): KGHSH, LQKENI. CDR3 length: 15 amino acids. The trim removed 3 bases at V and 2 bases at J, leaving 3 bases unmatched. CDR3 amino acids: CASSPLGQGNYGYTF. The CDR3 nucleotides are TGTGCCAGCTCACCCTTGGGACAGGGGAACTATGGCTACACCTTC.

As to this clone: At one end the junction does not follow the germline gene, possibly because of a read error. The chain carries TRBV7-7 and TRBJ2-2; 8 bases match TRBD1. Germline-derived CDR1 and CDR2 are SSHAT and FNYEAQ (reference sequence). This CDR3 comprises 16 residues. The CDR3 bases are TGTGCTAGCAGCCCCGCAGGGGGCGCGGGCACCGGGGAGCTGTTTTTT. Its translation is CASSPAGGAGTGELFF.

CDR3 sequence: CASSLGPTGAEAFF. CDR3 nucleotide sequence: TGCGCCAGCAGCTTGGGACCGACAGGGGCTGAAGCTTTCTTT. This chain joins TRBV5-1 and TRBJ1-1; 8 positions agree with TRBD1. After removal of 0 bases from V and 6 bases from J, the junction contained 4 bases not matched to a gene. Germline CDR1 reads SGHRS; CDR2 reads YFSETQ. The CDR3 is made up of 14 amino acids.

The chain carries TRBV6-5 and TRBJ2-5, with 10 positions matching TRBD2. V lost 2 bases and J lost 5; bases outside the gene matches: 5. This CDR3 has 15 residues. Germline V CDR1 and CDR2: MNHEY, SVGAGI. CDR3 protein: CASSYIAGGGETQYF. As DNA, the CDR3 is TGTGCCAGCAGTTACATAGCGGGGGGAGGGGAGACCCAGTACTTC.

V is TRBV7-2 and J is TRBJ1-6; D remains unclear. Germline V gene sequence: CDR1 SGHTA, CDR2 FQGNSA. The CDR3 runs 16 residues. The V and J ends lost 1 base and 2 bases respectively, with 9 bases between them. CDR3 sequence reads: CASSLVAVAYNSPLHF. DNA for the CDR3: TGTGCCAGCAGCTTAGTCGCGGTCGCCTATAATTCACCCCTCCACTTT.

The chain joins TRBV27 to TRBJ2-1; possibly TRBD2 for D (7 bases). This CDR3 spans 14 amino acids. V lost 8 bases and J 10 bases, leaving 21 bases between the germline ends. CDR1 is MNHEY and CDR2 is SMNVEV in the germline V gene (reference sequence). CDR3 bases: TGTGCCAGCTTCCCATTCCGGGGGGCGCGGGAGCAGTTCTTC. Translation gives CASFPFRGAREQFF.

This chain joins TRBV7-6 and TRBJ2-1; the match to TRBD1 covers 7 bases. Germline V lookup: CDR1 SGHVS, CDR2 FNYEAQ. The V segment lost 1 base and the J segment 6 bases; nucleotides outside the gene matches: 0. This CDR3 spans 13 amino acids. The CDR3 reads CASSLGTGNEQFF. CDR3 in DNA: TGTGCCAGCAGCTTAGGGACAGGCAATGAGCAGTTCTTC.

The rearrangement links TRBV19 to TRBJ1-1; 9 positions match TRBD1. The junction had 1 base not matched to a gene; V was cut back by 6 bases and J by 8 bases. The CDR3 is 11 residues long. Germline V gene lookup returns CDR1 LNHDA and CDR2 SQIVND (reference sequence). As DNA, the CDR3 is TGTGCCAGTAGGGGGACAGGGGAAGCTTTCTTT. Translated: CASRGTGEAFF.

CDR3 DNA sequence: TGTGCCAGCAGTTACTCGGGCAGGTCCTACGAGCAGTACTTC. As protein: CASSYSGRSYEQYF. This chain connects TRBV6-5 to TRBJ2-7; the D is unclear. V lost 0 bases and J 1 base, leaving 7 bases between the germline ends. The CDR3 spans 14 residues. The germline V gene encodes CDR1 MNHEY and CDR2 SVGAGI.

The V call is TRBV11-2, the J call TRBJ2-1; the D gene is possibly TRBD2 (6 bases). The CDR3 runs to 15 residues. In germline, CDR1 is SGHAT, CDR2 FQNNGV. Trimming cost V 5 bases and J 7 bases, with 18 bases left between them. CDR3 coding DNA: TGTGCCAGCAGCATAAGCGGGCCTACGCCTAATGAGCAGTTCTTC. This gives the protein CASSISGPTPNEQFF.